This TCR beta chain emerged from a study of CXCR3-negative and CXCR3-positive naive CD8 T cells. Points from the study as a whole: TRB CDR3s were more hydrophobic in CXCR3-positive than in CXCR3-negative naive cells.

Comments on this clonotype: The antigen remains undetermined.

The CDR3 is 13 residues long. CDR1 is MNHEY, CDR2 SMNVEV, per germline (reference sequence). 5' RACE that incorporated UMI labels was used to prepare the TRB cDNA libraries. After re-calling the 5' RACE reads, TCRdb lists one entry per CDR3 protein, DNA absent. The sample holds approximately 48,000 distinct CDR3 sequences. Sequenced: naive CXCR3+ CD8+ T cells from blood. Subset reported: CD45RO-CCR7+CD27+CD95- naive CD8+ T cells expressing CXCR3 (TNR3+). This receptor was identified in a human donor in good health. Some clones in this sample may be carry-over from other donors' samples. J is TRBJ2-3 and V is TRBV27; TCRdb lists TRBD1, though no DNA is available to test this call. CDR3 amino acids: CASSPYRADTQYF.